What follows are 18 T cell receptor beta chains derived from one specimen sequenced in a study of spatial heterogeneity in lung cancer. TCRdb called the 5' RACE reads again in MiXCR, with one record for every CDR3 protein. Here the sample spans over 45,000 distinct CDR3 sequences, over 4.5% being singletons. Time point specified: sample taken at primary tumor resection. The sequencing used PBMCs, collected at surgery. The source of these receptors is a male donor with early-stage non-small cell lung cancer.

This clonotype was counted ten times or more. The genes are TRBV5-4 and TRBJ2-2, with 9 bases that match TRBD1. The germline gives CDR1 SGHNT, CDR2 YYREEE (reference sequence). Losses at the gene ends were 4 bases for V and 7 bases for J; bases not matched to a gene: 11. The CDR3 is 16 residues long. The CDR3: CASSLKRDRENGELFF. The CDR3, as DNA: TGTGCCAGCAGCCTAAAACGGGACAGGGAGAACGGGGAGCTGTTTTTT.

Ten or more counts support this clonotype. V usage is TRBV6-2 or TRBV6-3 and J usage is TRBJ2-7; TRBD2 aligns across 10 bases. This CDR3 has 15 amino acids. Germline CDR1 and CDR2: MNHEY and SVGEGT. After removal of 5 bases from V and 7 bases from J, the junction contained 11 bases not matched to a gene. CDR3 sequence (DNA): TGTGCCAGCAGTCCTCACCTAGCGGGAGTAGGTGAGCAGTACTTC. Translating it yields CASSPHLAGVGEQYF.

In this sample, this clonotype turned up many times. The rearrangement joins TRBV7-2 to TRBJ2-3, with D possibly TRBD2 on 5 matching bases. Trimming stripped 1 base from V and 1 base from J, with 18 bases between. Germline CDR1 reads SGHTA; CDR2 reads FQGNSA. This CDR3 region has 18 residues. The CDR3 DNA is TGTGCCAGCAGCTTAGTTGCTGGTTGGGAGATTGGCACAGATACGCAGTATTTT. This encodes CASSLVAGWEIGTDTQYF. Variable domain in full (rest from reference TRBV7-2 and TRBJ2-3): GAGVSQSPSNKVTEKGKDVELRCDPISGHTALYWYRQSLGQGLEFLIYFQGNSAPDKSGLPSDRFSAERTGGSVSTLTIQRTQQEDSAVYLCASSLVAGWEIGTDTQYFGPGTRLTVL.

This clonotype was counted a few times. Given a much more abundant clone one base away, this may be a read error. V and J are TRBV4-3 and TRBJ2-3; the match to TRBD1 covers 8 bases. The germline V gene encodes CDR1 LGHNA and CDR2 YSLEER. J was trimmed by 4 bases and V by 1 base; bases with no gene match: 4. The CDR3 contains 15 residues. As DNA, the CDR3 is TGCGCCAGCAGCCAAGTGGGACAGGACGCAGATACGCAGTATTTT. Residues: CASSQVGQDADTQYF.

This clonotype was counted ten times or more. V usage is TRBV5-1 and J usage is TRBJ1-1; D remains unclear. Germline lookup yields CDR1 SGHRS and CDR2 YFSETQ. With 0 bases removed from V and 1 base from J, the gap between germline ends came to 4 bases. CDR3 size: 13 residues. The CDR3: CASSLGKNTEAFF. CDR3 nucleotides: TGCGCCAGCAGCTTGGGGAAGAACACTGAAGCTTTCTTT.

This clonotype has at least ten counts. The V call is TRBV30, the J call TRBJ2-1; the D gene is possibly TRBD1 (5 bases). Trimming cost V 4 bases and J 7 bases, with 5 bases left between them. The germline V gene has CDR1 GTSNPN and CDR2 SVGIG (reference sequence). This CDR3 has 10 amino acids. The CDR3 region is CAWKGNEQFF. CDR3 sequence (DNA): TGTGCCTGGAAGGGGAATGAGCAGTTCTTC.

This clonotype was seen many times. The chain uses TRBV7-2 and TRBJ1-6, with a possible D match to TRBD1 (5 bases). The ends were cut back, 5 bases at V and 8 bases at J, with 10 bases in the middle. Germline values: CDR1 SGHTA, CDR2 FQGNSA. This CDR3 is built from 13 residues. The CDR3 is CASSGRDYSPLHF. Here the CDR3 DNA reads TGTGCCAGCAGCGGACGGGACTATTCACCCCTCCACTTT. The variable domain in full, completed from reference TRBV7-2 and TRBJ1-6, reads GAGVSQSPSNKVTEKGKDVELRCDPISGHTALYWYRQSLGQGLEFLIYFQGNSAPDKSGLPSDRFSAERTGGSVSTLTIQRTQQEDSAVYLCASSGRDYSPLHFGNGTRLTVT.

CDR3 residues: CASSRTSATGYTDTQYF. CDR3 coding DNA: TGCGCCAGCAGCCGAACTTCCGCGACAGGGTACACAGATACGCAGTATTTT. The chain joins TRBV4-3 to TRBJ2-3, with TRBD1 matching over 7 bases. The CDR3 length is 17 residues. Germline V CDR1 and CDR2: LGHNA, YSLEER. With V trimmed by 4 bases and J by 2 bases, 12 bases remained unmatched.

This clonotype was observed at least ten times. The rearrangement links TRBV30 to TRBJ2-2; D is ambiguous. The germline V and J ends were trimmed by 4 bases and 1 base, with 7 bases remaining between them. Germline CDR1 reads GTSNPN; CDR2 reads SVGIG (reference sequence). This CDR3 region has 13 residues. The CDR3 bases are TGTGCCTGGAAGGGCATGAACACCGGGGAGCTGTTTTTT. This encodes CAWKGMNTGELFF.

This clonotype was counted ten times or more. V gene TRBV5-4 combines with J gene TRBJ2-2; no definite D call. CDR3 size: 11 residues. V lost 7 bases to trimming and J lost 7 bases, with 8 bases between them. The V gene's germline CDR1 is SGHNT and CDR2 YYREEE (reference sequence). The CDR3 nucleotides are TGTGCCAGCTCAAGGAGCGGGGAGCTGTTTTTT. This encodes CASSRSGELFF.

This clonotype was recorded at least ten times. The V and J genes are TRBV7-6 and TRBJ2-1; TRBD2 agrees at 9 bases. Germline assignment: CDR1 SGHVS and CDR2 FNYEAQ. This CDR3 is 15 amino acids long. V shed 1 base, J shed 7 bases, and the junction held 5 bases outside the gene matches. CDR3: CASSLVGGRGNEQFF. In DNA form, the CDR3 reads TGTGCCAGCAGCTTAGTCGGCGGGAGGGGAAATGAGCAGTTCTTC.

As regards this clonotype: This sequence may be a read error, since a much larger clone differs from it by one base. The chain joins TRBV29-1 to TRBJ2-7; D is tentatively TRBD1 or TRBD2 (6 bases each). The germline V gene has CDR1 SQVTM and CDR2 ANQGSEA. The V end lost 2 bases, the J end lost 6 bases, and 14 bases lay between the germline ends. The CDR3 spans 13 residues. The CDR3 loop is CSVEKGGWGEQYF. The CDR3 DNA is TGCAGCGTTGAAAAGGGGGGATGGGGCGAGCAGTACTTC.

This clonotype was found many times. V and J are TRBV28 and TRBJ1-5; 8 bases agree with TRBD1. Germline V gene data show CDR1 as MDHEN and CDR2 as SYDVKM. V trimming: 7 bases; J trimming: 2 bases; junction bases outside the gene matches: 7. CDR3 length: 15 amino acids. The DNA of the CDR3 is TGTGCCAGCACCCCCTCGACAGGGGGCAATCAGCCCCAGCATTTT. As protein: CASTPSTGGNQPQHF.

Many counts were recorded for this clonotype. CDR3 region: CASSPGSHPEAFF. The CDR3 nucleotides read TGCGCCAGCAGCCCCGGCTCCCACCCTGAAGCTTTCTTT. V usage is TRBV5-1 and J usage is TRBJ1-1; D gene unclear. V was cut by 4 bases and J by 6 bases, with 13 bases left in between. The germline V gene encodes CDR1 SGHRS and CDR2 YFSETQ. The CDR3 covers 13 residues.

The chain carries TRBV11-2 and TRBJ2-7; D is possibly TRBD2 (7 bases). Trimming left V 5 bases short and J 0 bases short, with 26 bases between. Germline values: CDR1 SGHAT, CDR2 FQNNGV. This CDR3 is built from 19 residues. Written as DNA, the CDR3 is TGTGCCAGCAGCCCGATCAAAAGGGGGAGGGCTGGTAGCTCCTACGAGCAGTACTTC. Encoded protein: CASSPIKRGRAGSSYEQYF.

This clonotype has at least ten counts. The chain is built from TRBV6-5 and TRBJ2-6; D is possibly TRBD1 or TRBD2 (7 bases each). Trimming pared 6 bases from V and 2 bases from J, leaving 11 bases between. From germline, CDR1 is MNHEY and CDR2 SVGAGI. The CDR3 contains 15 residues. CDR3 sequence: CASSSGTAGANVLTF. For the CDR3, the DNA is TGTGCCAGCAGCAGCGGGACAGCTGGGGCCAACGTCCTGACTTTC.

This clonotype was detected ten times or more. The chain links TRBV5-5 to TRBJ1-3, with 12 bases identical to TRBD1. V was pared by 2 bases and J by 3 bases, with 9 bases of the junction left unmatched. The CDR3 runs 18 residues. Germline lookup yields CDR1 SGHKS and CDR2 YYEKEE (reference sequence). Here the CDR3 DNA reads TGTGCCAGCAGCTTACTGCCGGGACAGGGGGCGAATGGAAACACCATATATTTT. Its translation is CASSLLPGQGANGNTIYF.

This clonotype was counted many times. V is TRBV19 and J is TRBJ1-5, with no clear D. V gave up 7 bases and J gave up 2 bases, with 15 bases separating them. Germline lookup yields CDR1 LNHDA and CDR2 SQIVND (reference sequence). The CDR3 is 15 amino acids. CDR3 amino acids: CASKDGLHGNQPQHF. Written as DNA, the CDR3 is TGTGCCAGTAAGGATGGGCTTCACGGCAATCAGCCCCAGCATTTT.